The 2 T cell receptor beta chains listed next were all sequenced from one sample in a study of identical twins. Each CDR3 protein is one row after TCRdb ran MiXCR on the 5' RACE reads. The table lists about 900,000 distinct CDR3 sequences, approximately 13% of them singletons. A further study also used this sample, focusing on yellow fever vaccine responses in identical twins.

The source material was PBMCs. These receptors all come from a woman aged 18-29 years in good health.

J is TRBJ2-1 and V is TRBV20-1; 7 bases line up with TRBD2. The J segment lost 0 bases and the V segment lost 3 bases, leaving 8 bases of the junction unmatched. Germline V gives CDR1 DFQATT, CDR2 SNEGSKA (reference sequence). There are 16 residues in the CDR3. The CDR3 region has the DNA TGCAGTGCTAGGGATAGACAGCGGGACTCCTACAATGAGCAGTTCTTC. It encodes CSARDRQRDSYNEQFF.

This clonotype was detected ten times or more. The rearrangement links TRBV5-1 to TRBJ2-1; the D gene could be TRBD1 or TRBD2 (5 bases each). Trimming pared 1 base from V and 10 bases from J, leaving 15 bases between. Germline-derived CDR1 and CDR2 are SGHRS and YFSETQ. The CDR3 spans 14 residues. The CDR3: CASSLSGALSEQFF. The CDR3 nucleotides are TGCGCCAGCAGCTTGTCCGGGGCCCTTTCGGAGCAGTTCTTC.